This is a list of T cell receptor beta chains from one sample in a study of T cells in Graves' hyperthyroidism and ophthalmopathy. Via MiXCR, TCRdb re-called the multiplex PCR reads, giving one row per CDR3 protein. The sample lists some 440,000 distinct CDR3 sequences, around a sixth occurring once. The sequencing sample was made of blood. The origin of the receptors is a young woman with Graves' hyperthyroidism. Both conserved end residues are part of each CDR3. A D gene is named only where the DNA matches it firmly. Clone size is given for some rows only: seen once, a few or many times, or a class if the clone is expanded.

cdr3_nt cdr3_aa clone_size v_call d_call j_call
TGTGCCAGCAGTTACGTCCAGGCCTACGAGCAGTACTTC CASSYVQAYEQYF many TRBV6-5 . TRBJ2-7
TGTGCCAGCAGTGTGACCTACCCTAGCGCGAACACCGGGGAGCTGTTTTTT CASSVTYPSANTGELFF many TRBV2 . TRBJ2-2
TGCAGCCACCGTCGGACTAGTGGTTCTGGAGAGCAGTTCTTC CSHRRTSGSGEQFF . TRBV29-1 TRBD2 TRBJ2-1
TGTGCCAGCAGCTTAGAAGGGACAGGGGGAAATAATTCACCCCTCCACTTT CASSLEGTGGNNSPLHF many TRBV7-2 TRBD1 TRBJ1-6
TGCAGCTTTGCCCAGGCGAACACCGGGGAGCTGTTTTTT CSFAQANTGELFF . TRBV29-1 . TRBJ2-2
TGCGCCAGCAGCTTGGGGGGCAACCTGAACACTGAAGCTTTCTTT CASSLGGNLNTEAFF many TRBV5-1 . TRBJ1-1
TGCAGTGCAGCGGGGGGCCCGGGGAACGAGCAGTACTTC CSAAGGPGNEQYF many TRBV20-1 TRBD2 TRBJ2-7
TGTGCCAGCAGTTTATTATCAGGCGAGCAGTACTTC CASSLLSGEQYF few TRBV27 . TRBJ2-7
TGCGCCAGCAGCCAAGAAGGCCGGGCCTTCAATCAGCCCCAGCATTTT CASSQEGRAFNQPQHF . TRBV4-1 . TRBJ1-5
TGTGCCACCAGCAGAGAAGGGCTAAACAATGAAAAACTGTTTTTT CATSREGLNNEKLFF . TRBV15 . TRBJ1-4
TGTGCCAGCAGCTTTAGCGGGGGGCACACAGATACGCAGTATTTT CASSFSGGHTDTQYF many TRBV7-2 TRBD2 TRBJ2-3
TGTGCCAGCAGCCAAGACTGGGGGTATAACACCGGGGAGCTGTTTTTT CASSQDWGYNTGELFF few TRBV3-1 . TRBJ2-2
TGCAGTGCTAGAGATCGGAGGACAGGGGGGACCGGGGAGCTGTTTTTT CSARDRRTGGTGELFF few TRBV20-1 TRBD1 TRBJ2-2
TGTGCCAGCAGTCCCCCGACAGGGATCCCTGGGGCCAACGTCCTGACTTTC CASSPPTGIPGANVLTF . TRBV6-1 TRBD1 TRBJ2-6
TGCAGCGTTGAGTCCGAGACCCAGTACTTC CSVESETQYF . TRBV29-1 . TRBJ2-5
TGTGCCAGCAGTTTGTTTAGTACAGAAGCTTTCTTT CASSLFSTEAFF many TRBV27 . TRBJ1-1
TGTGCCACCAGTGATTCTGTGGATACGCAGTATTTT CATSDSVDTQYF few TRBV24-1 . TRBJ2-3
TGTGCCAGCAGTGGCAGGGGGCAGCCCCAGCATTTT CASSGRGQPQHF . TRBV12-3/TRBV12-4 TRBD1 TRBJ1-5
TGTGCCAGCAGCTTAGGGGTTAATCCACCCCTCCACTTT CASSLGVNPPLHF . TRBV7-9 . TRBJ1-6
TGTGCCAGCAGTTACGGCGGCCAACGAACGGGCGGGGCCAACGTCCTGACTTTC CASSYGGQRTGGANVLTF . TRBV6-2/TRBV6-3 . TRBJ2-6
TGTGCCAGCAGCCAAGGTTTGCCAGATACGCAGTATTTT CASSQGLPDTQYF many TRBV3-1 . TRBJ2-3
TGTGCCAGCAGCCGGACAGGGACCACAGATACGCAGTATTTT CASSRTGTTDTQYF . TRBV7-9 TRBD1 TRBJ2-3
TGTGCCAGCAGCATAAGGCCAGTACGCACCGGGGAGCTGTTTTTT CASSIRPVRTGELFF . TRBV7-3 . TRBJ2-2
TGTGCCAGCAGCCACCTTAGCACAGATACGCAGTATTTT CASSHLSTDTQYF many TRBV3-1 . TRBJ2-3
TGTGCCAGCGGGTTTTGGACTGGGGCCAACGTCCTGACTTTC CASGFWTGANVLTF few TRBV2 . TRBJ2-6
TGCGCCAGCAGTTCCCAGGAGAACACTGAAGCTTTCTTT CASSSQENTEAFF many TRBV5-1 . TRBJ1-1
TGCAGTGTCACAGGGGCCTCTAGGGAGCAGTACTTC CSVTGASREQYF many TRBV20-1 TRBD1 TRBJ2-7
TGTGCCAGCAGCTTAGAGTCAGGGGGCGATCAGCCCCAGCATTTT CASSLESGGDQPQHF many TRBV7-2 TRBD1 TRBJ1-5
TGTGCCACCAGTGATGTTCCGTTTAGCGGGAGCGCCGGGGAGCTGTTTTTT CATSDVPFSGSAGELFF many TRBV24-1 TRBD2 TRBJ2-2
TGTGCCAGCAGCTACAGACTGGGGGGTCTTAATTCACCCCTCCACTTT CASSYRLGGLNSPLHF many TRBV7-2 . TRBJ1-6
TGCGCCAGCAGCTTAGGACTAGCGGGACCCATCTACGAGCAGTACTTC CASSLGLAGPIYEQYF many TRBV5-1 TRBD2 TRBJ2-7
TGTGCCAGCAGCCGAGGGGCAGGGACTACACTGACTGAAGCTTTCTTT CASSRGAGTTLTEAFF many TRBV6-2/TRBV6-3 . TRBJ1-1
TGTGCCAGCAGGGACAGGGGTGTTGGCACTGAAGCTTTCTTT CASRDRGVGTEAFF many TRBV11-2 TRBD1 TRBJ1-1
TGTGCCAGCAGATCAGCGGGGGGAACCTCCTACAATAAGCAGTTCTTC CASRSAGGTSYNKQFF . TRBV6-2/TRBV6-3 TRBD2 TRBJ2-1
TGTGCCAGCAGTCCGGATGCAGTACGCGAGCAGTACTTC CASSPDAVREQYF many TRBV6-1 . TRBJ2-7
TGCGCCAGCAGCATCGGGACAGCCTACGAGCAGTACTTC CASSIGTAYEQYF . TRBV5-1 TRBD1 TRBJ2-7
TGTGCCAGCAGGGGAGCCGGGACAGGGCCCTACGAGCAGTACTTC CASRGAGTGPYEQYF . TRBV6-1 TRBD1 TRBJ2-7
TGCGCCAGCAGCCGGGGACAGACGAACACTGAAGCTTTCTTT CASSRGQTNTEAFF many TRBV5-1 TRBD1 TRBJ1-1
TGTGCCAGCAGTTCGACGGGGGTTTACGAGCAGTACTTC CASSSTGVYEQYF many TRBV12-3/TRBV12-4 . TRBJ2-7
TGCGCCAGCAGCTTGTCACAGGGGTTCACTGAAGCTTTCTTT CASSLSQGFTEAFF . TRBV5-1 TRBD1 TRBJ1-1
TGTGCCACCAGCGGGGGGGGTGATGAGCAGTTCTTC CATSGGGDEQFF few TRBV15 TRBD2 TRBJ2-1
TGCGCCAGCGCAGACAGCAGTTCCTACAATGAGCAGTTCTTC CASADSSSYNEQFF few TRBV4-1 . TRBJ2-1
TGTGCCAGCAGCTTAGCGGGGTTTGGTGAAGCTTTCTTT CASSLAGFGEAFF many TRBV7-2 . TRBJ1-1
TGTGCCAGCAGTCTGGACAGGGGGTCCTACGAGCAGTACTTC CASSLDRGSYEQYF many TRBV2 TRBD1 TRBJ2-7
TGTGCCAGCAATCCTAGGTACCAAGAGACCCAGTACTTC CASNPRYQETQYF many TRBV2 . TRBJ2-5
TGTGCCAGTAGTATTACCGGGACAGGGGTGGAGACCCAGTACTTC CASSITGTGVETQYF few TRBV19 TRBD1 TRBJ2-5
TGTGCCAGCAGCGGGACAGGGTACAATGAGCAGTTCTTC CASSGTGYNEQFF many TRBV28 TRBD1 TRBJ2-1
TGTGCCACCAGCCCGGACAGGCTTAATGAAAAACTGTTTTTT CATSPDRLNEKLFF few TRBV15 TRBD1 TRBJ1-4
TGTGCCAGCAGTTTCTGGATACCTCCAGATACGCAGTATTTT CASSFWIPPDTQYF . TRBV12-3/TRBV12-4 . TRBJ2-3
TGTGCCACTAAGGGGGACACTCCCTACGAGCAGTACTTC CATKGDTPYEQYF . TRBV6-2/TRBV6-3 . TRBJ2-7
TGCGCCAGCAGCCAAGAAAGCGGGAGGGAGCAGTACTTC CASSQESGREQYF . TRBV4-3 TRBD2 TRBJ2-7
TGCAGTGCTAGGGGACAACCCGTCGACACTGAAGCTTTCTTT CSARGQPVDTEAFF many TRBV20-1 . TRBJ1-1
TGTGCCAGCAGCAGTAGCCAGGGGGCGCGGGCCAAAAACATTCAGTACTTC CASSSSQGARAKNIQYF many TRBV7-2 TRBD1 TRBJ2-4